These 9 T cell receptor beta chains originate from one sample sequenced in a study of preoperative IRX-2 immunotherapy in early breast cancer. The treatment: preoperative locoregional IRX-2 cytokine immunotherapy. Sequencing used immunoSEQ multiplex PCR; TCRdb keeps in-frame clones, though not all of them. This sample has roughly 45,000 clones, with about 95% found just once. The source was tumor tissue, collected after IRX-2 immunotherapy. These receptors originate from a human donor with breast cancer.

The J gene is TRBJ2-7, the V gene TRBV10-3; 7 nucleotides align to TRBD2. CDR3 size: 15 residues. Trimming cost V 5 bases and J 5 bases; bases outside gene matches: 12. The germline gives CDR1 ENHRY, CDR2 SYGVKD. This chain's CDR3 is CAISPPPERDHEQYF. The CDR3 DNA follows: TGTGCCATCAGTCCGCCCCCTGAGCGGGACCACGAGCAGTACTTC.

This clone showed up just once. The chain recombines TRBV7-8 with TRBJ1-3; D gene ambiguous. Germline lookup yields CDR1 SGHVS and CDR2 FQNEAQ. CDR3 length equals 16 residues. The V gene lost 3 bases and the J gene lost 0 bases, with 12 bases spanning the gap. The chain's CDR3 is CASSFSTPGSGNTIYF. DNA of the CDR3: TGTGCCAGCAGCTTCAGTACACCCGGCTCTGGAAACACCATATATTTT.

This sequence joins TRBV30 and TRBJ1-5; D remains unclear. The CDR3 length is 14 residues. The germline V and J ends were trimmed by 5 bases and 0 bases, with 11 bases remaining between them. CDR1 and CDR2 from the germline V gene are GTSNPN and SVGIG (reference sequence). The chain's CDR3 is CAWEGRTSNQPQHF. The CDR3 DNA reads TGTGCCTGGGAGGGCAGGACTAGCAATCAGCCCCAGCATTTT.

The chain links TRBV28 to TRBJ1-1; D gene uncertain. The germline V and J ends were trimmed by 3 bases and 1 base, with 6 bases remaining between them. Per germline, CDR1 MDHEN and CDR2 SYDVKM. The CDR3 extends over 13 amino acids. The CDR3 spells CASSFRTNTEAFF. In DNA, the CDR3 is TGTGCCAGCAGTTTTAGAACGAACACTGAAGCTTTCTTT.

CDR3 loop: CASSLAHRDEQYF. CDR3 sequence (DNA): TGTGCCAGCAGCTTAGCGCATCGAGACGAGCAGTACTTC. The V call is TRBV7-2, the J call TRBJ2-7; D uncertain. This CDR3 has 13 residues. Deletions cut 0 bases from V and 5 bases from J, with 8 bases between. CDR1 is SGHTA and CDR2 is FQGNSA in the germline V gene.

The V gene is TRBV9, the J gene TRBJ1-1; the match to TRBD1 covers 8 bases. This CDR3 is built from 17 residues. Germline trimming cut 0 bases from V and 3 bases from J; bases unmatched to any gene: 10. Germline loops: CDR1 SGDLS, CDR2 YYNGEE. CDR3 DNA: TGTGCCAGCAGCGTAGCATGGACAGGGATTTCCGACACTGAAGCTTTCTTT. Its translation: CASSVAWTGISDTEAFF.

This chain uses TRBV9 with TRBJ2-5; no clear D. V lost 4 bases, J lost 1 base, and 11 bases lay in between. Germline V gene data show CDR1 as SGDLS and CDR2 as YYNGEE. CDR3 length: 14 amino acids. As DNA, the CDR3 is TGTGCCAGCAGCAAACAGCCTACCCAAGAGACCCAGTACTTC. Its translation is CASSKQPTQETQYF.

The genes are TRBV30 and TRBJ2-1; maybe TRBD2 (5 bases). The CDR3 extends over 11 amino acids. The ends were cut back, 3 bases at V and 10 bases at J, with 10 bases in the middle. Per germline, CDR1 GTSNPN and CDR2 SVGIG (reference sequence). The DNA for the CDR3 is TGTGCCTGGAGCAGTAGCGAAGAGCAGTTCTTC. This translates into CAWSSSEEQFF.

The genes are TRBV5-8 and TRBJ1-3, with D maybe TRBD1 (5 bases). CDR1 and CDR2 from the germline V gene are SGHTS and YDEGEE. Trimming left V 4 bases short and J 5 bases short, with 10 bases between. This CDR3 contains 13 residues. CDR3 sequence (DNA): TGTGCCAGCAGCCCCCGACAGAGAAACACCATATATTTT. This sequence encodes CASSPRQRNTIYF.